This T cell receptor beta chain was recorded in a study of cytomegalovirus exposure and HLA in healthy donors. The primer mix had 60 Vbeta and 13 Jbeta primers. The data were produced by immunoSEQ multiplex PCR, yet TCRdb's version contains in-frame clones alone and is incomplete. The profile covers 120,000 or so clones, with about 10% appearing a single time and 4.5% to 5% taken by the ten largest. The ends were cut back, 5 bases at V and 4 bases at J, with 12 bases in the middle. Germline loops: CDR1 SGHRS, CDR2 YFSETQ. The CDR3 runs 13 residues. General observations from the study: TCR beta V- and J-gene trimming, according to a later analysis, was linked to a missense DCLRE1C variant.

This clone occurred a few times. Its antigen is still unknown. Sequenced sample: PBMCs. The J gene is TRBJ2-5, the V gene TRBV5-1, with D perhaps matching TRBD1 (6 bases). The sequence was collected from a woman aged 18-35 years in good health and CMV-seropositive. This chain's CDR3 is CASSRLTGETQYF. CDR3 in DNA: TGCGCCAGCAGTCGCTTGACAGGAGAGACCCAGTACTTC.